This TCR beta chain comes out of a study of a mutant IDH1 vaccine in newly diagnosed glioma. The overall study: Investigators started vaccination 4-6 weeks after radiotherapy alone, or with temozolomide cycles. Antecedent treatment encompassed radiotherapy, temozolomide, or their combination; the majority received both.

The CDR3 sequence is 13 residues long. The V end lost 6 bases, the J end lost 8 bases, and 16 bases lay between the germline ends. The germline CDR1 and CDR2 sequences are MNHNS and SASEGT. Described time point: week 35, safety follow-up. Topical imiquimod was applied with each vaccine dose, which held 300 ug of mutant IDH1 20-mer peptide. Some clones are missing from TCRdb's copy, which holds only in-frame ones; the method was immunoSEQ multiplex PCR. The sample comprises tens of thousands of clones, more than 65% of which are singletons, and 15% to 19% rests with the top ten. In the case of this clone: What it binds is unknown.

The chain combines TRBV6-1 with TRBJ1-2; D perhaps matches TRBD1 (6 bases). The sequencing used PBMCs, collected from a glioma patient whose treatment included an IDH1 peptide vaccine. The TCR comes from a young man with glioma. In DNA form, the CDR3 reads TGTGCCAGCAGAGATAACAGGGAGGAGGGCTACACCTTC. It translates to CASRDNREEGYTF.